A selection of T cell receptor beta chains follows, all from one sample in a study of CD8+ T cells in alopecia areata. The assay was immunoSEQ multiplex PCR, and TCRdb's table has in-frame clones only and misses some. The table shows a few hundred thousand clones, with 60% occurring only once. Material: CD4+ T cells sorted from blood, obtained at approximately week 51, from a patient treated with tofacitinib. These receptors were collected from a human donor with alopecia areata. Both conserved end residues are part of each CDR3.

v_gene	j_gene	CDR3aa
TRBV29-1	TRBJ2-7	CSVGTGTPYEQYF
TRBV5-4	TRBJ1-1	CASSSRDGITEAFF
TRBV4-3	TRBJ1-1	CASGGTGSGAEAFF
TRBV6-6	TRBJ2-3	CASSYLPTNTQYF
TRBV5-1	TRBJ2-5	CASSLGSTEEETQYF
TRBV29-1	TRBJ1-1	CSASRFNTEAFF
TRBV7-9	TRBJ1-1	CASSWEGITEAFF
TRBV5-4	TRBJ2-3	CASSISGRQLTDTQYF
TRBV30	TRBJ1-2	CAWSVGTGGGYTF
TRBV2	TRBJ1-5	CASSEGGRSPQHF
TRBV9	TRBJ2-7	CASSLNDLEQYF
TRBV29-1	TRBJ2-7	CSVDLPNSYEQYF
TRBV25-1	TRBJ2-7	CASSEVGTGGFSQYF
TRBV30	TRBJ1-1	CAWSIGGPAREAFF
TRBV29-1	TRBJ1-2	CSVAGGDYTF
TRBV29-1	TRBJ1-2	CSFKTGNFGYTF
TRBV4-3	TRBJ2-2	CASSHHLGELFF
TRBV30	TRBJ1-6	CAWSVTRGNSPLHF
TRBV10-3	TRBJ2-5	CAISAGVQETQYF
TRBV5-1	TRBJ2-1	CASSPDRASYNEQFF
TRBV5-6	TRBJ2-5	CASSLAGARETQYF
TRBV4-1	TRBJ1-2	CASSQPNRDTRHYGYTF
TRBV6-5	TRBJ2-1	CASSLAHSSYNEQFF
TRBV19	TRBJ1-1	CASIDRGSSTEAFF
TRBV30	TRBJ2-7	CAWSVQGPEQYF
TRBV2	TRBJ1-2	CASSGRVGGYTF
TRBV2	TRBJ1-2	CATIVMQSNYGYTF
TRBV2	TRBJ1-1	CASSEQGPTEAFF
TRBV4-3	TRBJ1-2	CASSQEGGRLYGYTF
TRBV5-6	TRBJ1-5	CASSLGDRAGQPQHF
TRBV11-3	TRBJ2-7	CASSLGEDEQYF
TRBV4-2	TRBJ2-4	CASSQGGTANKNIQYF
TRBV5-1	TRBJ2-5	CASSWLNSGTFQETQYF
TRBV10-3	TRBJ2-3	CAIKGGLGDTQYF
TRBV4-2	TRBJ2-7	CASSQSTGPEYEQYF
TRBV7-9	TRBJ1-5	CASSLDLGRQLF
TRBV6-6	TRBJ2-7	CATRARNYEQYF
TRBV7-9	TRBJ2-7	CASSLSVHEQYF
TRBV30	TRBJ1-1	CAWSVLWEAFF
TRBV7-9	TRBJ1-2	CASSHGQGNYGYTF